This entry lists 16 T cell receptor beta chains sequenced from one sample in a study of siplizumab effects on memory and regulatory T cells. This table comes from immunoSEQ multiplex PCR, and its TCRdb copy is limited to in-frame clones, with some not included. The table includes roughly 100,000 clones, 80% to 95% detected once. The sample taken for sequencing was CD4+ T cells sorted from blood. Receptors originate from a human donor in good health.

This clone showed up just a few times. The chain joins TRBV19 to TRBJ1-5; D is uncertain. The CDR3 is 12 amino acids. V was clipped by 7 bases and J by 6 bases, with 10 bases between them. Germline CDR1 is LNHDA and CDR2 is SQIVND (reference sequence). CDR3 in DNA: TGTGCCAGTACGCTTTATGGTCAGCCCCAGCATTTT. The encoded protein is CASTLYGQPQHF.

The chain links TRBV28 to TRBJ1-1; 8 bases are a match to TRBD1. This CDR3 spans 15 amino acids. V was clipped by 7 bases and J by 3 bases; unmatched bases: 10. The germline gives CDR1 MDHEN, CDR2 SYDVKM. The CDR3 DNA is TGTGCCAGCATTTCAGGGGGCGAAGGGGACACTGAAGCTTTCTTT. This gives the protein CASISGGEGDTEAFF.

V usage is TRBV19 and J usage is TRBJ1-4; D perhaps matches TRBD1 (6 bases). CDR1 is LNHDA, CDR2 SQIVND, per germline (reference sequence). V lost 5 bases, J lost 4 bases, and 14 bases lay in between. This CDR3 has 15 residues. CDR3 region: CASSQNRADNEKLFF. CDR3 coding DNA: TGTGCCAGTAGTCAGAACAGGGCGGATAATGAAAAACTGTTTTTT.

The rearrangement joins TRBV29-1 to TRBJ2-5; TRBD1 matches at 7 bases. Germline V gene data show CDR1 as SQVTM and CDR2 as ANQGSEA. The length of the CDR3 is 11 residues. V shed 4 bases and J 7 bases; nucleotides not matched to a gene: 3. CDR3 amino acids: CSVGDSGTQYF. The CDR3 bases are TGCAGCGTTGGGGACAGCGGGACCCAGTACTTC.

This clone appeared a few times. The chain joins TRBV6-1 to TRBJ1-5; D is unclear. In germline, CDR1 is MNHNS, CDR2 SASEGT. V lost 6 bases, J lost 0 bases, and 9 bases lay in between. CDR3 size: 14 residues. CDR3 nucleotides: TGTGCCAGCAGCGACACACATAGCAATCAGCCCCAGCATTTT. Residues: CASSDTHSNQPQHF.

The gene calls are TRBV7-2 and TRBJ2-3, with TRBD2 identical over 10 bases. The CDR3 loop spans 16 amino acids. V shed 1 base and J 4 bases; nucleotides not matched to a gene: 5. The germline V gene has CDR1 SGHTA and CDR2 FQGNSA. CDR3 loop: CASSLGIAGGSDTQYF. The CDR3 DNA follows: TGTGCCAGCAGCTTAGGGATAGCGGGAGGATCAGATACGCAGTATTTT.

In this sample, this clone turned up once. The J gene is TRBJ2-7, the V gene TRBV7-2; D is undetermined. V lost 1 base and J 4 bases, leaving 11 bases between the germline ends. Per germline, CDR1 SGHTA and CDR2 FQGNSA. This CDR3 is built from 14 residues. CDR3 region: CASSLGPGEYEQYF. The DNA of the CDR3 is TGTGCCAGCAGCTTAGGGCCCGGAGAGTACGAGCAGTACTTC.

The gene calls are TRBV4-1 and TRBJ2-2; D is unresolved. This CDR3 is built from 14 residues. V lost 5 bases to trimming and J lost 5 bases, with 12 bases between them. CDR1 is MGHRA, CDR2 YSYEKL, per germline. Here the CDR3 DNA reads TGCGCCAGCAGCTCCCCTGTCAGGACCGGGGAGCTGTTTTTT. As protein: CASSSPVRTGELFF.

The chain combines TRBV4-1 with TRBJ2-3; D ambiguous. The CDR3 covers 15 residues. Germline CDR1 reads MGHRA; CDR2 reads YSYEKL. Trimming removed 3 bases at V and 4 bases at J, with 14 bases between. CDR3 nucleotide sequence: TGCGCCAGCAGCCAGCCCCCCGGACGGGCAGATACGCAGTATTTT. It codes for CASSQPPGRADTQYF.

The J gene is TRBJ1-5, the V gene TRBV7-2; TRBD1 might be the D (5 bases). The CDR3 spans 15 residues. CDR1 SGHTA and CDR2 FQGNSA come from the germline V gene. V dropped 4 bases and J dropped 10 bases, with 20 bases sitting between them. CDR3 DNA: TGTGCCAGCAGCTATTTAGCAGGGTTACTTTATCCCCAGCATTTT. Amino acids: CASSYLAGLLYPQHF. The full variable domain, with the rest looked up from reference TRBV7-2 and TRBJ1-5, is GAGVSQSPSNKVTEKGKDVELRCDPISGHTALYWYRQSLGQGLEFLIYFQGNSAPDKSGLPSDRFSAERTGGSVSTLTIQRTQQEDSAVYLCASSYLAGLLYPQHFGDGTRLSIL.

The CDR3 DNA reads TGTGCCAGCAGGACAGAAACGACCTACGAGCAGTACTTC. As protein: CASRTETTYEQYF. The chain uses TRBV28 and TRBJ2-7; a weak D match, TRBD1 (5 bases). This CDR3 has 13 residues. V shed 6 bases and J shed 2 bases, with 11 bases lying between them. Germline assignment: CDR1 MDHEN and CDR2 SYDVKM.

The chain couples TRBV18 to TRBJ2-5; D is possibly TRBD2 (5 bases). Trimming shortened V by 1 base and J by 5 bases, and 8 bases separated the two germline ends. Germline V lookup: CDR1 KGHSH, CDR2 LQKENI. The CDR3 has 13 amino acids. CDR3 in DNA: TGTGCCAGCTCACCACGGAGGTCCGAGACCCAGTACTTC. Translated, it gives CASSPRRSETQYF.

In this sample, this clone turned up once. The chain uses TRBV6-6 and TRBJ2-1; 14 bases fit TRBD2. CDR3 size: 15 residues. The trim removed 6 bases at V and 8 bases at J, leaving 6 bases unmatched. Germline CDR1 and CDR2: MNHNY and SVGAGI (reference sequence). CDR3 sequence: CASREGLAGVHEQFF. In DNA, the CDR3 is TGTGCCAGCAGGGAGGGACTAGCGGGAGTCCATGAGCAGTTCTTC.

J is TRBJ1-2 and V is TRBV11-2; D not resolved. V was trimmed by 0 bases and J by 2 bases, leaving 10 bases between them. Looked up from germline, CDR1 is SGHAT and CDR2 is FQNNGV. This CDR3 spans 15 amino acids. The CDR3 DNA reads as TGTGCCAGCAGCTTAGATTATTGGGCCAACTATGGCTACACCTTC. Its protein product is CASSLDYWANYGYTF. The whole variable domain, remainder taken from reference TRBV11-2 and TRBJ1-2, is EAGVAQSPRYKIIEKRQSVAFWCNPISGHATLYWYQQILGQGPKLLIQFQNNGVVDDSQLPKDRFSAERLKGVDSTLKIQPAKLEDSAVYLCASSLDYWANYGYTFGSGTRLTVV.

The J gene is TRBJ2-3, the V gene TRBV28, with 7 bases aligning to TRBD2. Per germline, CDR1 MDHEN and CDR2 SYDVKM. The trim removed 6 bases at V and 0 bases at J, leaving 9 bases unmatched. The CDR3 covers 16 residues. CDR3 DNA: TGTGCCAGCAGCCCCCACCTGGGAGGGAGCACAGATACGCAGTATTTT. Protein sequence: CASSPHLGGSTDTQYF.

The CDR3 region is CASSLTAGTGNTGELFF. DNA for the CDR3: TGTGCCAGCAGCTTAACGGCCGGGACAGGGAACACCGGGGAGCTGTTTTTT. V and J are TRBV7-3 and TRBJ2-2; 8 bases are a match to TRBD1. The germline V gene encodes CDR1 SGHTA and CDR2 FQGTGA. V was pared by 0 bases and J by 1 base, with 4 bases of the junction left unmatched. The CDR3 contains 17 residues.